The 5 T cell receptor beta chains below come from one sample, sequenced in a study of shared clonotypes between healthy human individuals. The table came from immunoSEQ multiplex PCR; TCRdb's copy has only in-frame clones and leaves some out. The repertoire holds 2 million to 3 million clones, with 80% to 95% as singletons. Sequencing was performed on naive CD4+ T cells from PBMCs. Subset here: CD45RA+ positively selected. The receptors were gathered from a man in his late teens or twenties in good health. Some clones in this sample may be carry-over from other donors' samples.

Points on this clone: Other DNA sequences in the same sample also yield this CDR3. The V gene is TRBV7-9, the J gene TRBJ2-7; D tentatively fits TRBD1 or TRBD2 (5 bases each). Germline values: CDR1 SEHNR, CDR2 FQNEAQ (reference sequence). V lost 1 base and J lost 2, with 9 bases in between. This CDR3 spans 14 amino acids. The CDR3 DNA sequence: TGTGCCAGCAGCTTAGATCGGGGACCCTACGAGCAGTACTTC. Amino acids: CASSLDRGPYEQYF.

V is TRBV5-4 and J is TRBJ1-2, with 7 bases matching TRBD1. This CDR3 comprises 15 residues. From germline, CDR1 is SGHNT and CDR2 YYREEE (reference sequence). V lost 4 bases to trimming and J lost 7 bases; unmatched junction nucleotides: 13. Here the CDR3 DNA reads TGTGCCAGCAGCCGCGCCCGTCGACAGGGTTCTGGCTACACCTTC. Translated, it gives CASSRARRQGSGYTF.

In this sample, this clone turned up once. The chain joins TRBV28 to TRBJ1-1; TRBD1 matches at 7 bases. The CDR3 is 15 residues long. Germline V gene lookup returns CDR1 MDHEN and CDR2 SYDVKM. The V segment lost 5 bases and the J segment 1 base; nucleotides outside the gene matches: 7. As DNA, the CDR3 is TGTGCCAGCAGTCCTCAGGGGGGGTGGAACACTGAAGCTTTCTTT. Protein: CASSPQGGWNTEAFF.

The chain's CDR3 is CASSQATGGTDTQYF. Here the CDR3 DNA reads TGTGCCAGCAGCCAGGCGACGGGTGGCACAGATACGCAGTATTTT. V is TRBV7-9 and J is TRBJ2-3; D gene ambiguous. This CDR3 region has 15 residues. The germline V gene has CDR1 SEHNR and CDR2 FQNEAQ (reference sequence). V was trimmed by 5 bases and J by 1 base, leaving 13 bases between them.

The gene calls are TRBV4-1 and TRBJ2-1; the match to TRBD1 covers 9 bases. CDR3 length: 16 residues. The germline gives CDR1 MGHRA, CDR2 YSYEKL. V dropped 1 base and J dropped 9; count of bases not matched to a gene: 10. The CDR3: CASSQGSRQGEVEQFF. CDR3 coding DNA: TGCGCCAGCAGCCAAGGGTCCCGACAGGGGGAGGTTGAGCAGTTCTTC.